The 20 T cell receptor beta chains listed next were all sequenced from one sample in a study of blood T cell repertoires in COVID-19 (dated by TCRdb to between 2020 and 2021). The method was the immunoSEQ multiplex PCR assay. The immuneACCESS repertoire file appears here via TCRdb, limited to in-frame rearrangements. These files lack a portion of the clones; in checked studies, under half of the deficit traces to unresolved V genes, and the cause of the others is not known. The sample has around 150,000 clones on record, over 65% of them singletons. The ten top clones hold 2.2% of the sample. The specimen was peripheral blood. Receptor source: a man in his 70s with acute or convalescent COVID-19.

This CDR3 reads CASTESSGRAWGTGELFF. The CDR3 DNA follows: TGTGCCAGCACCGAGTCTAGCGGGAGGGCTTGGGGCACCGGGGAGCTGTTTTTT. The rearrangement uses TRBV2 and TRBJ2-2; 12 bases line up with TRBD2. Per germline, CDR1 SNHLY and CDR2 FYNNEI. The CDR3 contains 18 residues. Trimming removed 7 bases from V and 4 bases from J; junction bases left unmatched: 13.

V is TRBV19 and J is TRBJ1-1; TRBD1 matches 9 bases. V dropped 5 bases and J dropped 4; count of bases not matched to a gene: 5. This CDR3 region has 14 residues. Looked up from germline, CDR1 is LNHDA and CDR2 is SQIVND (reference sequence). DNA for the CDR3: TGTGCCAGTAGTGCGGTGACAGGGGGCACTGAAGCTTTCTTT. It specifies CASSAVTGGTEAFF.

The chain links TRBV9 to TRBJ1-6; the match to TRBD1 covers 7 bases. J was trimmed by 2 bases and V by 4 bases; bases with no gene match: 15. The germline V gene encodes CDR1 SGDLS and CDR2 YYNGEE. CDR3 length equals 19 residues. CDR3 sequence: CASSSSDRAGVTYNSPLHF. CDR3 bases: TGTGCCAGCAGCTCCAGCGACAGGGCCGGAGTCACCTATAATTCACCCCTCCACTTT.

This CDR3 reads CASSFGWHRDRLLTKSGNTIYF. The DNA for the CDR3 is TGTGCCAGCAGCTTCGGGTGGCACCGGGACAGACTCCTAACAAAATCTGGAAACACCATATATTTT. The genes are TRBV12-1 and TRBJ1-3; the table's D call of TRBD1 was not tested on the DNA. TRBV12-1 is termed a pseudogene. This CDR3 comprises 22 residues.

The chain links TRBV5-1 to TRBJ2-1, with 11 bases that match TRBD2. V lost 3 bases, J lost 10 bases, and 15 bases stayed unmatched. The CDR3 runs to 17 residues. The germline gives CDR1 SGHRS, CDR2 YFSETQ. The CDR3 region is CASSSTPGLAADREQFF. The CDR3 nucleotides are TGCGCCAGCAGCTCCACCCCGGGACTAGCGGCCGACCGGGAGCAGTTCTTC.

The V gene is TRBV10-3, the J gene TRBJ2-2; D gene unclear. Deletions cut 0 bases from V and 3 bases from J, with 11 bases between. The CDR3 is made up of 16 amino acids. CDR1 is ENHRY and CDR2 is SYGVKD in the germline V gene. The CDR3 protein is CAISESRKTDTGELFF. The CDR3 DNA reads TGTGCCATCAGTGAGTCTAGAAAAACGGACACCGGGGAGCTGTTTTTT.

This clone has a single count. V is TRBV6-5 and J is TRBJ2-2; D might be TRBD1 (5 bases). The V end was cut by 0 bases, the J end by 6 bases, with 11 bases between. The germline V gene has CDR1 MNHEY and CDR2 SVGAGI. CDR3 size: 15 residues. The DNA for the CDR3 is TGTGCCAGCAGTTACTCGGCAGGGTTATCCGGGGAGCTGTTTTTT. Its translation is CASSYSAGLSGELFF.

The CDR3 bases are TGTGCCACCAGCAGAGAATGGGGGGGCGAGCAGTACTTC. Its protein product is CATSREWGGEQYF. This chain joins TRBV15 and TRBJ2-7; 7 bases align to TRBD2. The CDR3 has 13 amino acids. The V and J ends lost 0 bases and 6 bases, in that order; junction bases with no gene match: 2. Germline CDR1 reads LNHNV; CDR2 reads YYDKDF (reference sequence).

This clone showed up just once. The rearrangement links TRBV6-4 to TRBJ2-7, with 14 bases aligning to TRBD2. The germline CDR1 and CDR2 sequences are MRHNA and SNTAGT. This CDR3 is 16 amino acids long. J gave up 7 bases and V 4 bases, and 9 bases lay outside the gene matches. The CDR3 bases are TGTGCCAGCAGTGGTCCGGGACTAGCGGGAGTAGGGGAGCAGTACTTC. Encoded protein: CASSGPGLAGVGEQYF.

The CDR3 DNA is TGCAGCGTCAGCCGGCCGTGGGGACAGGGATCCTACGAGCAGTACTTC. Translating it yields CSVSRPWGQGSYEQYF. The rearrangement links TRBV29-1 to TRBJ2-7; 9 nucleotides agree with TRBD1. The CDR3 length is 16 residues. CDR1 is SQVTM, CDR2 ANQGSEA, per germline. After removal of 6 bases from V and 1 base from J, the junction contained 13 bases not matched to a gene.

DNA for the CDR3: TGTGCCAGTAGTATTGCCGGGGATCCGGCAACTAATGAAAAACTGTTTTTT. Translated: CASSIAGDPATNEKLFF. The V and J genes are TRBV19 and TRBJ1-4; D remains ambiguous. Per germline, CDR1 LNHDA and CDR2 SQIVND (reference sequence). The CDR3 is made up of 17 amino acids. The V gene lost 3 bases and the J gene lost 0 bases, with 14 bases spanning the gap.

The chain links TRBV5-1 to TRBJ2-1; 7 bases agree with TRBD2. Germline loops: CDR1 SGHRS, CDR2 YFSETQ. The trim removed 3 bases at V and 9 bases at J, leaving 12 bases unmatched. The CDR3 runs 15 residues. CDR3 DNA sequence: TGCGCCAGCAGCTCCTCCGAGGCGGGGAGGGTTGAGCAGTTCTTC. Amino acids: CASSSSEAGRVEQFF.

DNA of the CDR3: TGTGCCAGCAGTCCCCTAATGGGTGGGAGTGGTGGCTACACCTTC. Translation: CASSPLMGGSGGYTF. The V gene is TRBV27, the J gene TRBJ1-2; D is unclear. There are 15 residues in the CDR3. V dropped 5 bases and J dropped 7 bases, with 20 bases sitting between them. Germline V lookup: CDR1 MNHEY, CDR2 SMNVEV (reference sequence).

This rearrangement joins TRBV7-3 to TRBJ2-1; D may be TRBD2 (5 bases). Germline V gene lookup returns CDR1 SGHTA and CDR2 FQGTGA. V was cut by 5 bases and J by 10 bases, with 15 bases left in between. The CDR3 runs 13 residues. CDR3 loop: CASSLSTTGEQFF. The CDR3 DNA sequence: TGTGCCAGCAGCCTCAGCACCACGGGGGAGCAGTTCTTC.

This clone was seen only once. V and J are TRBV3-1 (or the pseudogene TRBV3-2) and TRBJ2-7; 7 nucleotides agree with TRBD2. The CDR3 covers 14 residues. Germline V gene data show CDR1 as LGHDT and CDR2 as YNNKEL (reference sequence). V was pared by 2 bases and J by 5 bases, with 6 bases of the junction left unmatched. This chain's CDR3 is CASSQIREGNEQYF. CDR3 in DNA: TGTGCCAGCAGCCAAATCAGGGAGGGTAACGAGCAGTACTTC.

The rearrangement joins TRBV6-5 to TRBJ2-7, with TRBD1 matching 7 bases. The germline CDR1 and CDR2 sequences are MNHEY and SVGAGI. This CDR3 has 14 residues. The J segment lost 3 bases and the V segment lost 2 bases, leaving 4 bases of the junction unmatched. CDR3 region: CASSYRAGGYEQYF. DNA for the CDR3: TGTGCCAGCAGTTACCGGGCAGGGGGCTACGAGCAGTACTTC.

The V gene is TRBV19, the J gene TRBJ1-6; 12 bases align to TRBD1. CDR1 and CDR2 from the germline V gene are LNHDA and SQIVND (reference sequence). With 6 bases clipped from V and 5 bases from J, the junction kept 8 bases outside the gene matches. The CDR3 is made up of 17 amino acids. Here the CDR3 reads CASRPRGQGADNSPLHF. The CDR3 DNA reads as TGTGCCAGTAGGCCGCGGGGACAGGGGGCCGATAATTCACCCCTCCACTTT.

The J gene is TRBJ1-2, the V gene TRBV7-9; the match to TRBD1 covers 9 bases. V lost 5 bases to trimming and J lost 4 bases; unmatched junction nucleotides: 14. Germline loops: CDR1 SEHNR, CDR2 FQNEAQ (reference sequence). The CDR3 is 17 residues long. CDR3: CASSPIGTGYSTYGYTF. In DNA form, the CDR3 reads TGTGCCAGCAGCCCTATCGGGACAGGGTACTCGACCTATGGCTACACCTTC.

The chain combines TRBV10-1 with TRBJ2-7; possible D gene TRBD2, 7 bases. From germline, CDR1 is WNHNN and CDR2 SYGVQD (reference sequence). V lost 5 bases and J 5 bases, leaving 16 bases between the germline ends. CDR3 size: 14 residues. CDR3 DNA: TGCGCCAGCAGTCAGGGCGGGGGCATCCACGAGCAGTACTTC. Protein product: CASSQGGGIHEQYF.

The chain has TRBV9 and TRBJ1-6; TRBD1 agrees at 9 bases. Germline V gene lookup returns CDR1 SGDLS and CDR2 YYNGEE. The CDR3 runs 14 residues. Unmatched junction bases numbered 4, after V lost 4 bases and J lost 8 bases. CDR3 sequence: CASSPGQGDSPLHF. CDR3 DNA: TGTGCCAGCAGCCCGGGACAGGGCGATTCACCCCTCCACTTT.